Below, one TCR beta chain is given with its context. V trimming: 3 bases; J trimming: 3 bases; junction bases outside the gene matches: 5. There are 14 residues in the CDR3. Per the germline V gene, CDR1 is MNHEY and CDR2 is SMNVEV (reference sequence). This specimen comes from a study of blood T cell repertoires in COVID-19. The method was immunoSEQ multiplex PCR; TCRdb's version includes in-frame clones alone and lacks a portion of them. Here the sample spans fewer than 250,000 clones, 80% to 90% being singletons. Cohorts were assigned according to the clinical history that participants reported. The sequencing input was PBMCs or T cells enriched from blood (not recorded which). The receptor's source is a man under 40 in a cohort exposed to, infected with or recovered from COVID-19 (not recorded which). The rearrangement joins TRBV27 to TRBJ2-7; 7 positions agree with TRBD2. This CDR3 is CASSFGEGGYEQYF. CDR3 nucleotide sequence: TGTGCCAGCAGTTTTGGGGAGGGCGGCTACGAGCAGTACTTC.